Shown below are 13 T cell receptor beta chains from a single sample sequenced in a study of control samples from healthy donors and cancer patients. Method: immunoSEQ multiplex PCR; TCRdb's copy keeps in-frame clones and lacks some. The repertoire holds some 120,000 clones, with roughly 90% as singletons. Sequenced input: blood. The receptors here all came from a man aged 18-30 years in good health.

The V gene is TRBV9, the J gene TRBJ1-5; unclear D gene. Germline V CDR1 and CDR2: SGDLS, YYNGEE. This CDR3 has 14 amino acids. Trimming left V 2 bases short and J 7 bases short, with 13 bases between. This chain's CDR3 is CASSVGGVGQPQHF. As DNA, the CDR3 is TGTGCCAGCAGCGTGGGAGGAGTGGGACAGCCCCAGCATTTT.

The chain has TRBV9 and TRBJ1-2; tentative D call: TRBD1 (6 bases). The V and J ends lost 4 bases and 3 bases respectively, with 16 bases between them. The germline V gene has CDR1 SGDLS and CDR2 YYNGEE. The CDR3 loop spans 15 amino acids. DNA for the CDR3: TGTGCCAGCAGCATAAAGACAGGTGGCGACTATGGCTACACCTTC. Translation: CASSIKTGGDYGYTF.

The chain recombines TRBV5-1 with TRBJ2-5; 7 bases match TRBD1. The CDR3 contains 14 residues. Germline CDR1 SGHRS, CDR2 YFSETQ. J gave up 2 bases and V 8 bases, and 9 bases lay outside the gene matches. The CDR3 DNA is TGCGCCAGTACACCCCGGGGACAGCAAGAGACCCAGTACTTC. This encodes CASTPRGQQETQYF.

V gene TRBV7-9 combines with J gene TRBJ2-1; 10 bases agree with TRBD2. The CDR3 has 17 residues. The germline V gene has CDR1 SEHNR and CDR2 FQNEAQ (reference sequence). The trim removed 5 bases at V and 8 bases at J, leaving 15 bases unmatched. As DNA, the CDR3 is TGTGCCAGCAGCACCAATAGGCAGCGGGAGGGCGTAGATGAGCAGTTCTTC. Its translation is CASSTNRQREGVDEQFF.

The sample holds one count of this clone. The chain employs TRBV27 and TRBJ1-2; a weak D match, TRBD1 (5 bases). V was cut by 8 bases and J by 1 base, with 11 bases left in between. Per germline, CDR1 MNHEY and CDR2 SMNVEV (reference sequence). The CDR3 is 13 amino acids. CDR3 loop: CASSPTVNYGYTF. In DNA form, the CDR3 reads TGTGCCAGCTCCCCGACAGTTAACTATGGCTACACCTTC.

The rearrangement uses TRBV5-4 and TRBJ2-1; D call uncertain. CDR1 and CDR2 from the germline V gene are SGHNT and YYREEE (reference sequence). The ends were cut back, 1 base at V and 8 bases at J, with 13 bases in the middle. CDR3 length: 14 residues. DNA for the CDR3: TGTGCCAGCAGCTTGCAAGCCCTCAACGATGAGCAGTTCTTC. Translating gives CASSLQALNDEQFF.

The chain carries TRBV7-2 and TRBJ2-5; TRBD2 agrees at 9 bases. V gave up 1 base and J gave up 4 bases; unmatched junction bases: 13. CDR3 size: 18 residues. Germline V lookup: CDR1 SGHTA, CDR2 FQGNSA. In DNA form, the CDR3 reads TGTGCCAGCAGCTTAGTGTCTAGCGGGGACGGGGTCCGAGAGACCCAGTACTTC. Its translation: CASSLVSSGDGVRETQYF. The full variable domain, in which reference TRBV7-2 and TRBJ2-5 provide the parts outside the CDR3, is GAGVSQSPSNKVTEKGKDVELRCDPISGHTALYWYRQSLGQGLEFLIYFQGNSAPDKSGLPSDRFSAERTGGSVSTLTIQRTQQEDSAVYLCASSLVSSGDGVRETQYFGPGTRLLVL.

This clone has a single count. This chain connects TRBV6-2 or TRBV6-3 to TRBJ1-2; D is ambiguous. This CDR3 has 13 amino acids. V lost 4 bases to trimming and J lost 4 bases, with 10 bases between them. Germline V CDR1 and CDR2: MNHEY, SVGEGT. CDR3 in DNA: TGTGCCAGCAGTTTGAGGGAAGTCTATGGCTACACCTTC. Its translation is CASSLREVYGYTF.

The rearrangement joins TRBV27 to TRBJ2-5; 15 bases fit TRBD2. Trimming cost V 4 bases and J 5 bases; bases outside gene matches: 5. The CDR3 is 16 residues long. In germline, CDR1 is MNHEY, CDR2 SMNVEV (reference sequence). The CDR3 loop is CASSSGLAGGLETQYF. The CDR3 bases are TGTGCCAGCAGTTCGGGACTAGCGGGGGGCCTGGAGACCCAGTACTTC.

The gene calls are TRBV19 and TRBJ1-5, with D unclear. This CDR3 has 15 amino acids. Between the trimmed V and J ends, which lost 3 bases and 7 bases, there was a span of 16 bases. Looked up from germline, CDR1 is LNHDA and CDR2 is SQIVND (reference sequence). The CDR3, as DNA: TGTGCCAGTAGTATTAGGGTGGGGATAGAACAGCCCCAGCATTTT. This codes for CASSIRVGIEQPQHF.

The V call is TRBV7-9, the J call TRBJ2-7; TRBD1 aligns across 8 bases. Trimming cost V 3 bases and J 0 bases; bases outside gene matches: 1. The CDR3 loop spans 14 amino acids. Germline values: CDR1 SEHNR, CDR2 FQNEAQ (reference sequence). CDR3 residues: CASSLGQDSYEQYV. Here the CDR3 DNA reads TGTGCCAGCAGCTTGGGACAGGACTCCTACGAGCAGTACGTC.

This chain links TRBV4-1 with TRBJ2-5, with D perhaps TRBD1 or TRBD2 (5 bases each). From germline, CDR1 is MGHRA and CDR2 YSYEKL. V lost 1 base and J 0 bases, leaving 15 bases between the germline ends. CDR3 length: 17 amino acids. CDR3: CASSQGPVGTYQETQYF. CDR3 nucleotides: TGCGCCAGCAGCCAAGGGCCGGTGGGGACGTACCAAGAGACCCAGTACTTC.

The chain uses TRBV5-1 and TRBJ2-7; perhaps D is TRBD1 or TRBD2 (6 bases each). V was clipped by 0 bases and J by 2 bases, with 18 bases between them. CDR3 length: 17 amino acids. The germline V gene has CDR1 SGHRS and CDR2 YFSETQ. CDR3 loop: CASSLAGALPSPYEQYF. The CDR3 DNA follows: TGCGCCAGCAGCTTGGCGGGGGCCCTTCCCAGCCCCTACGAGCAGTACTTC.